Presented here are 11 T cell receptor beta chains from one specimen sequenced in a study of blood T cell repertoires in COVID-19. Data came from immunoSEQ multiplex PCR; TCRdb stores just in-frame clones and leaves some out. The sample consists of 75,000 to 100,000 clones, 83% of them appearing once. The source material was peripheral blood. The source of these receptors is a woman of 80 years or more with acute or convalescent COVID-19.

The chain combines TRBV7-6 with TRBJ1-3; D remains unclear. Germline assignment: CDR1 SGHVS and CDR2 FNYEAQ. This CDR3 has 16 residues. V was cut by 1 base and J by 0 bases, with 10 bases left in between. In DNA form, the CDR3 reads TGTGCCAGCAGCTTAGGCCGAGGATTCTCTGGAAACACCATATATTTT. Protein product: CASSLGRGFSGNTIYF.

With regard to this clone: The same CDR3 can be traced to other DNA sequences in this sample. The CDR3: CASSPGLAGETQYF. The CDR3 DNA sequence: TGTGCCAGCAGTCCTGGACTAGCGGGAGAGACCCAGTACTTC. The V call is TRBV6-5, the J call TRBJ2-5; TRBD2 agrees at 11 bases. V was clipped by 5 bases and J by 4 bases; unmatched bases: 3. In germline, CDR1 is MNHEY, CDR2 SVGAGI. The CDR3 runs 14 residues.

The chain combines TRBV6-2 or TRBV6-3 with TRBJ2-1; 7 nucleotides match TRBD2. Germline CDR1 MNHEY, CDR2 SVGEGT. The CDR3 contains 16 residues. V lost 6 bases and J lost 8; bases outside the gene matches: 16. The DNA of the CDR3 is TGTGCCAGCAGCCCCAACCTAGCGGCCTCTGTGGATGAGCAGTTCTTC. It translates to CASSPNLAASVDEQFF.

The chain employs TRBV12-5 and TRBJ2-3; 9 positions match TRBD1. The V segment lost 6 bases and the J segment 2 bases; nucleotides outside the gene matches: 12. CDR1 LGHNT and CDR2 FRNRAP come from the germline V gene. CDR3 length: 17 amino acids. CDR3 nucleotides: TGTGCTAGTGGGCCTGGTTCCGGGACAGGGTACACAGATACGCAGTATTTT. It encodes CASGPGSGTGYTDTQYF. The whole variable domain, filled in from reference TRBV12-5 and TRBJ2-3, reads DARVTQTPRHKVTEMGQEVTMRCQPILGHNTVFWYRQTMMQGLELLAYFRNRAPLDDSGMPKDRFSAEMPDATLATLKIQPSEPRDSAVYFCASGPGSGTGYTDTQYFGPGTRLTVL.

The rearrangement uses TRBV6-6 and TRBJ2-1, with TRBD2 matching 7 bases. CDR3 length equals 14 residues. The junction had 4 bases not matched to a gene; V was cut back by 6 bases and J by 2 bases. Germline V gene data show CDR1 as MNHNY and CDR2 as SVGAGI (reference sequence). The CDR3 sequence: CASRLATTYNEQFF. As DNA, the CDR3 is TGTGCCAGCAGACTAGCGACCACCTACAATGAGCAGTTCTTC.

V is TRBV2 and J is TRBJ2-1; no clear D gene. Trimming removed 7 bases from V and 0 bases from J, with 10 bases in between. The CDR3 length is 14 residues. Germline CDR1 is SNHLY and CDR2 is FYNNEI. The CDR3 coding sequence is TGTGCCAGCAAGGCGGAAAGCTCCTACAATGAGCAGTTCTTC. Encoded protein: CASKAESSYNEQFF.

The chain is built from TRBV7-8 and TRBJ1-2, with TRBD1 matching over 8 bases. The length of the CDR3 is 14 residues. The germline V gene has CDR1 SGHVS and CDR2 FQNEAQ. V shed 7 bases and J 2 bases; nucleotides not matched to a gene: 6. CDR3 nucleotide sequence: TGTGCCAGCACCCGGGACAGGAACAACTATGGCTACACCTTC. Protein product: CASTRDRNNYGYTF. The variable domain in full, completed from reference TRBV7-8 and TRBJ1-2, reads GAGVSQSPRYKVAKRGQDVALRCDPISGHVSLFWYQQALGQGPEFLTYFQNEAQLDKSGLPSDRFFAERPEGSVSTLKIQRTQQEDSAVYLCASTRDRNNYGYTFGSGTRLTVV.

CDR3 in amino acids: CASSLQVGQQETQYF. As DNA, the CDR3 is TGTGCCAGCAGCCTACAGGTGGGCCAGCAAGAGACCCAGTACTTC. The rearrangement links TRBV11-2 to TRBJ2-5; tentatively, D is TRBD1 (5 bases). Trimming left V 5 bases short and J 2 bases short, with 15 bases between. Looked up from germline, CDR1 is SGHAT and CDR2 is FQNNGV. The CDR3 loop spans 15 amino acids.

The rearrangement uses TRBV3-1 (or the pseudogene TRBV3-2) and TRBJ2-1; 8 nucleotides line up with TRBD2. CDR1 LGHDT and CDR2 YNNKEL come from the germline V gene (reference sequence). The CDR3 runs to 16 residues. Unmatched junction bases numbered 9, after V lost 4 bases and J lost 4 bases. CDR3 amino acids: CASSPGGTPSYNEQFF. CDR3 nucleotides: TGTGCCAGCAGCCCGGGAGGGACACCCTCGTACAATGAGCAGTTCTTC.

The CDR3 spells CASSLFGGGEQFF. CDR3 coding DNA: TGCGCCAGCAGCTTGTTCGGGGGAGGTGAGCAGTTCTTC. The V and J genes are TRBV5-1 and TRBJ2-1; possible D gene TRBD2, 6 bases. Per germline, CDR1 SGHRS and CDR2 YFSETQ. The length of the CDR3 is 13 residues. V dropped 1 base and J dropped 9 bases, with 11 bases sitting between them.

The gene calls are TRBV12-5 and TRBJ1-1, with no clear D. Germline V gives CDR1 LGHNT, CDR2 FRNRAP. V was cut by 7 bases and J by 0 bases, with 12 bases left in between. CDR3 size: 14 residues. CDR3 protein: CASAGFVLNTEAFF. The CDR3 DNA reads TGTGCTAGTGCCGGGTTCGTACTGAACACTGAAGCTTTCTTT. The entire variable domain, with the rest obtained from reference TRBV12-5 and TRBJ1-1, is as follows: DARVTQTPRHKVTEMGQEVTMRCQPILGHNTVFWYRQTMMQGLELLAYFRNRAPLDDSGMPKDRFSAEMPDATLATLKIQPSEPRDSAVYFCASAGFVLNTEAFFGQGTRLTVV.